The 31 T cell receptor beta chains given below trace back to one sample, sequenced in a study of cytomegalovirus exposure and HLA in healthy donors. The PCR ran on 60 Vbeta and 13 Jbeta primers. Measured with immunoSEQ multiplex PCR; TCRdb has only the in-frame clones, and not every one. The table has about 120,000 clones, roughly 70% seen once. The source material was PBMCs. The receptor source for this set is a woman aged 45-65 years in good health and CMV-seropositive.

This clone was counted a few times. The V gene is TRBV5-4, the J gene TRBJ2-1, with 9 positions matching TRBD2. This CDR3 is built from 15 residues. Germline V gene data show CDR1 as SGHNT and CDR2 as YYREEE (reference sequence). V trimming: 5 bases; J trimming: 2 bases; junction bases outside the gene matches: 5. CDR3 loop: CASRQSGGPYNEQFF. The CDR3 DNA follows: TGTGCCAGCAGGCAAAGCGGGGGGCCCTACAATGAGCAGTTCTTC.

CDR3 sequence: CASSQDLSTGELFF. In nucleotides, the CDR3 is TGCGCCAGCAGCCAAGATTTGAGTACCGGGGAGCTGTTTTTT. This sequence joins TRBV4-3 and TRBJ2-2; D is ambiguous. The V gene's germline CDR1 is LGHNA and CDR2 YSLEER. This CDR3 is 14 amino acids long. Trimming removed 0 bases at V and 5 bases at J, with 7 bases between.

The gene calls are TRBV15 and TRBJ2-3; TRBD2 agrees at 12 bases. Germline V lookup: CDR1 LNHNV, CDR2 YYDKDF (reference sequence). This CDR3 spans 13 amino acids. Unmatched junction bases numbered 7, after V lost 9 bases and J lost 9 bases. The CDR3 here is CATTTSGRTTQYF. In DNA, the CDR3 is TGTGCCACTACGACTAGCGGGAGAACCACGCAGTATTTT.

The chain links TRBV6-5 to TRBJ2-7; TRBD2 is a possible D gene (5 bases). Trimming took off 2 bases at V and 6 bases at J, with 8 bases between the two ends. CDR3 length: 12 residues. Looked up from germline, CDR1 is MNHEY and CDR2 is SVGAGI. The CDR3 loop is CASSYGRGEQYF. The CDR3 DNA follows: TGTGCCAGCAGTTACGGTCGGGGCGAGCAGTACTTC.

The chain combines TRBV19 with TRBJ2-2; 8 nucleotides align to TRBD2. Germline V lookup: CDR1 LNHDA, CDR2 SQIVND (reference sequence). The V and J ends lost 3 bases and 7 bases, in that order; junction bases with no gene match: 10. The CDR3 loop spans 16 amino acids. The CDR3 sequence is CASSMLGRGDVGELFF. The CDR3, as DNA: TGTGCCAGTAGTATGTTGGGGCGGGGGGATGTCGGGGAGCTGTTTTTT.

The chain carries TRBV18 and TRBJ2-1; TRBD2 matches 11 bases. Germline-derived CDR1 and CDR2 are KGHSH and LQKENI. V lost 2 bases, J lost 0 bases, and 9 bases stayed unmatched. The CDR3 loop spans 19 amino acids. The CDR3 is CASSPSLAGETSSYNEQFF. The CDR3 nucleotides are TGTGCCAGCTCACCATCACTAGCGGGGGAGACTAGCTCCTACAATGAGCAGTTCTTC.

This clone was seen more than once but under ten times. The genes are TRBV5-6 and TRBJ2-7; D unresolved. Trimming removed 5 bases from V and 6 bases from J, with 18 bases in between. The germline gives CDR1 SGHDT, CDR2 YYEEEE. The CDR3 covers 14 residues. This chain's CDR3 is CASRSNPGPGEQYF. The DNA of the CDR3 is TGTGCCAGCAGATCAAATCCTGGGCCTGGCGAGCAGTACTTC.

This clone came up once. The chain employs TRBV18 and TRBJ2-1, with D maybe TRBD1 (6 bases). Between the trimmed V and J ends, which lost 1 base and 0 bases, there was a span of 10 bases. The CDR3 length is 16 residues. Per germline, CDR1 KGHSH and CDR2 LQKENI. DNA for the CDR3: TGTGCCAGCTCACCACTTAGGGGGACCTCCTACAATGAGCAGTTCTTC. It encodes CASSPLRGTSYNEQFF.

This clone has a handful of counts. The CDR3 DNA reads TGTGCCAGCAGTGCGAATCGAGAGACCCAGTACTTC. Residues: CASSANRETQYF. The chain links TRBV28 to TRBJ2-5; D not certain. Trimming shortened V by 5 bases and J by 4 bases, and 8 bases separated the two germline ends. Germline CDR1 is MDHEN and CDR2 is SYDVKM. The CDR3 runs to 12 residues.

This chain connects TRBV7-8 to TRBJ2-2; TRBD1 agrees at 7 bases. With 5 bases clipped from V and 4 bases from J, the junction kept 4 bases outside the gene matches. Germline CDR1 reads SGHVS; CDR2 reads FQNEAQ. The CDR3 covers 14 residues. The CDR3: CASSLDRATGELFF. DNA of the CDR3: TGTGCCAGCAGCCTAGACAGGGCCACCGGGGAGCTGTTTTTT. Together with reference TRBV7-8 and TRBJ2-2, the CDR3 gives the full variable domain: GAGVSQSPRYKVAKRGQDVALRCDPISGHVSLFWYQQALGQGPEFLTYFQNEAQLDKSGLPSDRFFAERPEGSVSTLKIQRTQQEDSAVYLCASSLDRATGELFFGEGSRLTVL.

This chain links TRBV5-1 with TRBJ2-7; unclear D gene. The V gene lost 4 bases and the J gene lost 5 bases, with 10 bases spanning the gap. The CDR3 is made up of 12 amino acids. CDR1 is SGHRS and CDR2 is YFSETQ in the germline V gene. In nucleotides, the CDR3 is TGCGCCAGCAGCCTTGTTAGTGACGAGCAGTACTTC. Translated: CASSLVSDEQYF.

This rearrangement joins TRBV28 to TRBJ2-7; 7 positions agree with TRBD1. This CDR3 is built from 13 residues. The V segment lost 6 bases and the J segment 5 bases; nucleotides outside the gene matches: 7. CDR1 is MDHEN, CDR2 SYDVKM, per germline. The CDR3 sequence is CASRSEGADEQYF. The CDR3 DNA reads as TGTGCCAGCAGGTCTGAGGGGGCAGACGAGCAGTACTTC.

On this clone: A read error may account for a junction end that differs from germline. The chain combines TRBV7-9 with TRBJ1-2; possible D gene TRBD1, 5 bases. CDR1 and CDR2 (germline): SEHNR, FQNEAQ (reference sequence). The CDR3 runs 13 residues. This CDR3 is CSSSLLGLYGYTF. In DNA form, the CDR3 reads TGTTCCAGCAGCTTATTGGGGCTCTATGGCTACACCTTC.

This clone was detected only a few times. The chain employs TRBV7-9 and TRBJ2-1; D unresolved. CDR3 length equals 11 residues. Germline V CDR1 and CDR2: SEHNR, FQNEAQ (reference sequence). Trimming took off 5 bases at V and 4 bases at J, with 3 bases between the two ends. The CDR3 region is CASSAYNEQFF. The CDR3, as DNA: TGTGCCAGCAGCGCGTACAATGAGCAGTTCTTC.

The gene calls are TRBV7-2 and TRBJ2-1; TRBD1 matches at 7 bases. Germline V gene sequence: CDR1 SGHTA, CDR2 FQGNSA. The CDR3 has 15 residues. Unmatched junction bases numbered 10, after V lost 7 bases and J lost 4 bases. CDR3 residues: CASISPGGFYNEQFF. The DNA of the CDR3 is TGTGCCAGCATCAGCCCAGGGGGTTTTTACAATGAGCAGTTCTTC.

In this sample, this clone turned up a few times. V gene TRBV5-4 combines with J gene TRBJ1-1; 8 nucleotides align to TRBD1. The CDR3 runs 15 residues. Trimming took 4 bases from V and 2 from J; bases not matched to a gene: 7. Per the germline V gene, CDR1 is SGHNT and CDR2 is YYREEE (reference sequence). Written as DNA, the CDR3 is TGTGCCAGCAGCCTGGACAGGGATTTTAACACTGAAGCTTTCTTT. This translates into CASSLDRDFNTEAFF.

This clone was observed a handful of times. The rearrangement links TRBV19 to TRBJ1-4, with 7 nucleotides matching TRBD1. This CDR3 comprises 18 residues. After removal of 3 bases from V and 8 bases from J, the junction contained 18 bases not matched to a gene. In germline, CDR1 is LNHDA, CDR2 SQIVND (reference sequence). DNA for the CDR3: TGTGCCAGTAGTATTAGAGGCCGGCAGGGGGGTAAAGAAGAAAAACTGTTTTTT. Translation gives CASSIRGRQGGKEEKLFF.

Only one count was recorded for this clone. V and J are TRBV5-1 and TRBJ1-1, with TRBD1 matching 7 bases. Germline assignment: CDR1 SGHRS and CDR2 YFSETQ. After removal of 4 bases from V and 3 bases from J, the junction contained 3 bases not matched to a gene. CDR3 length: 13 amino acids. CDR3: CASSQTGDTEAFF. CDR3 sequence (DNA): TGCGCCAGCAGCCAAACAGGGGACACTGAAGCTTTCTTT.

The chain carries TRBV14 and TRBJ1-1; maybe TRBD1 (6 bases). Germline V CDR1 and CDR2: SGHDN, FVKESK. CDR3 length: 13 residues. Trimming took 2 bases from V and 9 from J, leaving 13 bases between them. Here the CDR3 reads CASSQTNGQKAFF. CDR3 in DNA: TGTGCCAGCAGCCAAACGAACGGACAGAAAGCTTTCTTT.

This clone was observed a handful of times. CDR3 sequence reads: CASSFTLKMTGVAEQYF. CDR3 DNA: TGTGCCAGCAGCTTTACGTTAAAAATGACAGGGGTGGCCGAGCAGTACTTC. The chain uses TRBV13 and TRBJ2-7; 8 bases match TRBD1. Germline CDR1 and CDR2: PRHDT and FYEKMQ (reference sequence). This CDR3 is 17 amino acids long. Trimming took 3 bases from V and 6 from J; bases not matched to a gene: 16.

In DNA, the CDR3 is TGTGCCAGCAGGCAGGGATCTGAGCAGTACTTC. Encoded protein: CASRQGSEQYF. This chain joins TRBV28 and TRBJ2-5, with a tentative D call TRBD1 (5 bases). Trimming took 6 bases from V and 11 from J, leaving 13 bases between them. The CDR3 length is 11 residues. In germline, CDR1 is MDHEN, CDR2 SYDVKM.

The chain combines TRBV7-9 with TRBJ2-1; 12 nucleotides match TRBD2. In germline, CDR1 is SEHNR, CDR2 FQNEAQ (reference sequence). The CDR3 covers 15 residues. The V and J ends lost 1 base and 9 bases, in that order; junction bases with no gene match: 4. The chain's CDR3 is CASSLGGLAGSEQFF. In DNA, the CDR3 is TGTGCCAGCAGCTTAGGAGGACTAGCGGGGAGTGAGCAGTTCTTC.

V gene TRBV28 combines with J gene TRBJ1-5; 8 bases line up with TRBD1. V trimming: 7 bases; J trimming: 4 bases; junction bases outside the gene matches: 9. Germline lookup yields CDR1 MDHEN and CDR2 SYDVKM. The CDR3 consists of 15 residues. The CDR3 is CASIARGTGNQPQHF. CDR3 nucleotides: TGTGCCAGCATCGCTAGGGGGACAGGTAATCAGCCCCAGCATTTT.

This rearrangement joins TRBV6-5 to TRBJ1-2; TRBD1 matches at 8 bases. Germline trimming cut 2 bases from V and 4 bases from J; bases unmatched to any gene: 9. Germline V gene sequence: CDR1 MNHEY, CDR2 SVGAGI. The CDR3 length is 16 residues. The CDR3 nucleotides are TGTGCCAGCAGTTACGACGGACAGGGAGCTTCCTATGGCTACACCTTC. Translating it yields CASSYDGQGASYGYTF.

This chain uses TRBV18 with TRBJ1-2, with D perhaps TRBD1 (5 bases). The CDR3 loop spans 14 amino acids. Between the trimmed V and J ends, which lost 2 bases and 4 bases, there was a span of 11 bases. The germline CDR1 and CDR2 sequences are KGHSH and LQKENI. CDR3 coding DNA: TGTGCCAGCTCACCATCAGGGCTCGGCTATGGCTACACCTTC. It specifies CASSPSGLGYGYTF.

This sequence joins TRBV6-4 and TRBJ1-2; TRBD1 is a possible D gene (6 bases). The V end was cut by 9 bases, the J end by 7 bases, with 27 bases between. Germline values: CDR1 MRHNA, CDR2 SNTAGT. The CDR3 runs to 16 residues. In DNA form, the CDR3 reads TGTGCCAGTCGTGCGGGGGACCTCCAGGGGTTTGGTGGCTACACCTTC. It is translated as CASRAGDLQGFGGYTF.

V is TRBV28 and J is TRBJ2-7; 7 bases align to TRBD1. With V trimmed by 3 bases and J by 3 bases, 5 bases remained unmatched. Germline V gene lookup returns CDR1 MDHEN and CDR2 SYDVKM. CDR3 size: 14 residues. This CDR3 reads CASSFSAGGYEQYF. CDR3 nucleotides: TGTGCCAGCAGTTTCTCTGCAGGGGGCTACGAGCAGTACTTC. The variable domain in full, completed from reference TRBV28 and TRBJ2-7, reads DVKVTQSSRYLVKRTGEKVFLECVQDMDHENMFWYRQDPGLGLRLIYFSYDVKMKEKGDIPEGYSVSREKKERFSLILESASTNQTSMYLCASSFSAGGYEQYFGPGTRLTVT.

The chain is built from TRBV10-1 and TRBJ1-4; 8 bases are shared with TRBD1. V shed 0 bases and J 7 bases; nucleotides not matched to a gene: 7. This CDR3 has 16 residues. Germline CDR1 and CDR2: WNHNN and SYGVQD (reference sequence). The CDR3 DNA reads TGCGCCAGCAGTGAGTCCGGGACAGGAGGGGGTGAAAAACTGTTTTTT. It is translated as CASSESGTGGGEKLFF.

This chain links TRBV5-1 with TRBJ2-1; the match to TRBD2 covers 9 bases. Germline V CDR1 and CDR2: SGHRS, YFSETQ. This CDR3 is 15 amino acids long. Germline trimming cut 4 bases from V and 0 bases from J; bases unmatched to any gene: 2. The CDR3 bases are TGCGCCAGCAGCATGACTAGCGGCTCCTACAATGAGCAGTTCTTC. The encoded protein is CASSMTSGSYNEQFF.

This chain joins TRBV5-6 and TRBJ2-7; D ambiguous. Germline values: CDR1 SGHDT, CDR2 YYEEEE. With 4 bases removed from V and 2 bases from J, the gap between germline ends came to 7 bases. The CDR3 runs 12 residues. DNA of the CDR3: TGTGCCAGCAGCCTATCTACCTACGAGCAGTACTTC. Amino acids: CASSLSTYEQYF.

This chain links TRBV5-4 with TRBJ2-2, with 9 bases matching TRBD1. Losses at the gene ends were 3 bases for V and 7 bases for J; bases not matched to a gene: 10. The CDR3 extends over 16 amino acids. Germline CDR1 SGHNT, CDR2 YYREEE (reference sequence). Here the CDR3 DNA reads TGTGCCAGCAGCTGGACCGGGACAGGGCCCAACGGGGAGCTGTTTTTT. It translates to CASSWTGTGPNGELFF.